These 22 T cell receptor beta chains share one sample of origin, sequenced in a study of cytomegalovirus exposure and HLA in healthy donors. This PCR relied on a set of 60 Vbeta primers and 13 Jbeta primers. TCRdb keeps only in-frame clones here, not all; method: immunoSEQ multiplex PCR. The top ten clones hold around 0.79% of a sample with roughly 110,000 clones, roughly 73% of them seen once. The sample consisted of PBMCs. These receptors originate from a woman in her thirties in good health and CMV-seronegative.

This sequence joins TRBV28 and TRBJ1-2; 7 nucleotides align to TRBD1. Germline V gives CDR1 MDHEN, CDR2 SYDVKM. Unmatched junction bases numbered 7, after V lost 6 bases and J lost 3 bases. This CDR3 is built from 14 residues. The CDR3 sequence: CASSHDRVYYGYTF. The CDR3, as DNA: TGTGCCAGCAGCCACGACAGGGTTTACTATGGCTACACCTTC.

The V call is TRBV18, the J call TRBJ1-2, with D possibly TRBD1 on 6 matching bases. V lost 1 base and J 1 base, leaving 7 bases between the germline ends. Germline CDR1 reads KGHSH; CDR2 reads LQKENI. This CDR3 is 14 amino acids long. This CDR3 reads CASSPQGDNYGYTF. CDR3 DNA sequence: TGTGCCAGCTCACCACAGGGGGATAACTATGGCTACACCTTC.

The chain is built from TRBV6-5 and TRBJ2-1; the D gene is possibly TRBD1 (6 bases). Trimming pared 6 bases from V and 8 bases from J, leaving 20 bases between. Germline-derived CDR1 and CDR2 are MNHEY and SVGAGI. This CDR3 has 15 residues. CDR3 DNA: TGTGCCAGCAGCCCCCCTTCCTCTGGGGGCCATGAGCAGTTCTTC. It translates to CASSPPSSGGHEQFF.

This clone has only a few counts. The chain is built from TRBV27 and TRBJ2-3; D not certain. Germline CDR1 MNHEY, CDR2 SMNVEV (reference sequence). The CDR3 is 12 amino acids. Trimming took 6 bases from V and 10 from J, leaving 14 bases between them. The CDR3 coding sequence is TGTGCCAGCAGGGCAACATGGAGTCCGCAGTATTTT. Its translation is CASRATWSPQYF.

This chain joins TRBV5-6 and TRBJ1-5; the match to TRBD1 covers 8 bases. The CDR3 loop spans 16 amino acids. Germline CDR1 SGHDT, CDR2 YYEEEE. The V gene end was trimmed by 3 bases and the J gene end by 9 bases; junction bases not matched to a gene: 14. For the CDR3, the DNA is TGTGCCAGCAGCTCCTTTAGTTCAGGGGGCTTGCGGCCCCAGCATTTT. It translates to CASSSFSSGGLRPQHF.

V and J are TRBV7-3 and TRBJ2-1, with no clear D. Germline V gives CDR1 SGHTA, CDR2 FQGTGA. This CDR3 region has 11 residues. Trimming pared 4 bases from V and 7 bases from J, leaving 5 bases between. CDR3 coding DNA: TGTGCCAGCAGCTCCCGGAATGAGCAGTTCTTC. This translates into CASSSRNEQFF. The whole variable domain, remainder taken from reference TRBV7-3 and TRBJ2-1, is GAGVSQTPSNKVTEKGKYVELRCDPISGHTALYWYRQSLGQGPEFLIYFQGTGAADDSGLPNDRFFAVRPEGSVSTLKIQRTERGDSAVYLCASSSRNEQFFGPGTRLTVL.

The chain recombines TRBV13 with TRBJ2-2; D possibly corresponds to TRBD2 (5 bases). Germline values: CDR1 PRHDT, CDR2 FYEKMQ (reference sequence). This CDR3 contains 15 residues. V lost 5 bases to trimming and J lost 4 bases, with 14 bases between them. For the CDR3, the DNA is TGTGCCAGCAGCCCTGACTACCGAGGCACCGGGGAGCTGTTTTTT. It specifies CASSPDYRGTGELFF. Supplemented by reference TRBV13 and TRBJ2-2, the full variable domain reads AAGVIQSPRHLIKEKRETATLKCYPIPRHDTVYWYQQGPGQDPQFLISFYEKMQSDKGSIPDRFSAQQFSDYHSELNMSSLELGDSALYFCASSPDYRGTGELFFGEGSRLTVL.

This chain connects TRBV30 to TRBJ2-1; the D gene is possibly TRBD2 (6 bases). Germline V lookup: CDR1 GTSNPN, CDR2 SVGIG (reference sequence). This CDR3 has 15 residues. V lost 2 bases and J 7 bases, leaving 18 bases between the germline ends. The CDR3 is CAWSTRRARVNEQFF. Here the CDR3 DNA reads TGTGCCTGGAGTACTAGGAGGGCCAGGGTAAATGAGCAGTTCTTC.

V and J are TRBV19 and TRBJ1-2, with D tentatively TRBD1 (6 bases). V was cut by 2 bases and J by 6 bases, with 16 bases left in between. CDR1 is LNHDA, CDR2 SQIVND, per germline (reference sequence). There are 15 residues in the CDR3. CDR3 bases: TGTGCCAGTAGTATAAGACCCAGGGGCCCTGATGGCTACACCTTC. It specifies CASSIRPRGPDGYTF.

This sequence joins TRBV7-2 and TRBJ1-1; D is perhaps TRBD1 (5 bases). Germline CDR1 and CDR2: SGHTA and FQGNSA. The CDR3 contains 14 residues. Between the trimmed V and J ends, which lost 2 bases and 11 bases, there was a span of 18 bases. The CDR3 spells CASSLRFRDDRAFF. The CDR3 nucleotides read TGTGCCAGCAGCTTACGGTTCAGGGATGATCGGGCTTTCTTT.

The chain carries TRBV5-1 and TRBJ1-2, with D unresolved. This CDR3 spans 13 amino acids. Trimming removed 0 bases at V and 8 bases at J, with 11 bases between. The V gene's germline CDR1 is SGHRS and CDR2 YFSETQ. DNA of the CDR3: TGCGCCAGCAGCTTGGGACCACCGGGGGGCTACACCTTC. It encodes CASSLGPPGGYTF.

The chain recombines TRBV4-1 with TRBJ1-1, with TRBD1 as a possible D gene (5 bases). V lost 0 bases, J lost 7 bases, and 12 bases lay in between. CDR3 length equals 14 residues. Germline V CDR1 and CDR2: MGHRA, YSYEKL. CDR3 sequence reads: CASSQDQGLREAFF. The CDR3 DNA reads TGCGCCAGCAGCCAAGATCAGGGCCTCCGTGAAGCTTTCTTT.

The chain carries TRBV7-9 and TRBJ1-3, with D unresolved. The CDR3 has 15 amino acids. Germline CDR1 SEHNR, CDR2 FQNEAQ (reference sequence). Trimming stripped 3 bases from V and 2 bases from J, with 11 bases between. CDR3 sequence (DNA): TGTGCCAGCAGCTTCTTAGTGGGAGCTGGAAACACCATATATTTT. Protein sequence: CASSFLVGAGNTIYF. The variable domain in full, with the rest retrieved from reference TRBV7-9 and TRBJ1-3, is DTGVSQNPRHKITKRGQNVTFRCDPISEHNRLYWYRQTLGQGPEFLTYFQNEAQLEKSRLLSDRFSAERPKGSFSTLEIQRTEQGDSAMYLCASSFLVGAGNTIYFGEGSWLTVV.

The chain uses TRBV9 and TRBJ2-5, with 8 bases aligning to TRBD2. Germline CDR1 and CDR2: SGDLS and YYNGEE. The V gene end was trimmed by 0 bases and the J gene end by 5 bases; junction bases not matched to a gene: 0. This CDR3 is built from 13 residues. CDR3 DNA sequence: TGTGCCAGCAGCGTAGCGGGGGGGGAGACCCAGTACTTC. As protein: CASSVAGGETQYF.

V usage is TRBV5-4 and J usage is TRBJ2-5; D not certain. The DNA end is more similar to TRBJ2-7, so the J call may be wrong. Germline CDR1 reads SGHNT; CDR2 reads YYREEE (reference sequence). CDR3 length: 13 residues. CDR3 region: CASSLESFSEQYF. In DNA, the CDR3 is TGTGCCAGCAGCTTGGAGAGTTTCAGCGAGCAGTACTTC.

The V gene is TRBV19, the J gene TRBJ2-3, with 11 bases lining up with TRBD2. V trimming: 8 bases; J trimming: 3 bases; junction bases outside the gene matches: 13. This CDR3 contains 17 residues. Per germline, CDR1 LNHDA and CDR2 SQIVND (reference sequence). CDR3 sequence: CASAIAGGPERTDTQYF. The CDR3 bases are TGTGCCAGTGCAATAGCGGGGGGGCCGGAAAGGACAGATACGCAGTATTTT.

The chain combines TRBV19 with TRBJ2-3, with D perhaps matching TRBD1 (5 bases). Trimming took 5 bases from V and 5 from J, leaving 17 bases between them. The CDR3 length is 15 residues. From germline, CDR1 is LNHDA and CDR2 SQIVND (reference sequence). Here the CDR3 reads CASSPTRALGDTQYF. CDR3 in DNA: TGTGCCAGTAGTCCAACCAGGGCCCTAGGAGATACGCAGTATTTT.

The genes are TRBV6-8 and TRBJ2-7; D perhaps matches TRBD2 (5 bases). Germline V lookup: CDR1 MNHGY, CDR2 SAAAGT. This CDR3 is built from 12 residues. The V gene lost 2 bases and the J gene lost 4 bases, with 6 bases spanning the gap. Here the CDR3 DNA reads TGTGCCAGCAGTTACAGGGAGTACGAGCAGTACTTC. It encodes CASSYREYEQYF.

The V gene is TRBV7-2, the J gene TRBJ2-2; 9 bases fit TRBD1. CDR3 length equals 16 residues. The junction had 11 bases not matched to a gene; V was cut back by 5 bases and J by 7 bases. The germline V gene encodes CDR1 SGHTA and CDR2 FQGNSA. CDR3 loop: CASSPPRTGAGGELFF. The DNA of the CDR3 is TGTGCCAGCAGCCCTCCCCGGACAGGGGCGGGCGGGGAGCTGTTTTTT. Full variable domain (outside the CDR3, taken from reference TRBV7-2 and TRBJ2-2): GAGVSQSPSNKVTEKGKDVELRCDPISGHTALYWYRQSLGQGLEFLIYFQGNSAPDKSGLPSDRFSAERTGGSVSTLTIQRTQQEDSAVYLCASSPPRTGAGGELFFGEGSRLTVL.

The chain carries TRBV7-2 and TRBJ2-3; no clear D. The length of the CDR3 is 15 residues. The V gene's germline CDR1 is SGHTA and CDR2 FQGNSA. With 5 bases removed from V and 0 bases from J, the gap between germline ends came to 12 bases. This CDR3 reads CASSPPTPSTDTQYF. The CDR3 DNA reads TGTGCCAGCAGCCCCCCGACTCCTAGCACAGATACGCAGTATTTT.

This chain connects TRBV7-2 to TRBJ1-1, with a tentative D call TRBD1 (5 bases). Trimming left V 1 base short and J 4 bases short, with 13 bases between. Germline CDR1 is SGHTA and CDR2 is FQGNSA. The CDR3 is made up of 15 amino acids. The CDR3 spells CASSLVGGLGTEAFF. The CDR3 DNA is TGTGCCAGCAGCTTAGTTGGGGGGTTGGGCACTGAAGCTTTCTTT.

This chain uses TRBV7-8 with TRBJ2-2; D may be TRBD1 (5 bases). Per the germline V gene, CDR1 is SGHVS and CDR2 is FQNEAQ. Deletions cut 1 base from V and 4 bases from J, with 19 bases between. There are 18 residues in the CDR3. In nucleotides, the CDR3 is TGTGCCAGCAGCTTAGTTGGGGCACAGAGTGCTATCACCGGGGAGCTGTTTTTT. Amino acids: CASSLVGAQSAITGELFF.